This T cell receptor delta chain stems from a study of Vδ1+ human thymocytes. The CDR3 sequence is 14 residues long. The V and J ends lost 4 bases and 7 bases, in that order; junction bases with no gene match: 9. CDR1 and CDR2 from the germline V gene are TSWWSYY and QGS. Thymocytes were sorted as CD3+ TCRVdelta1+ TCRVdelta2- after alphabeta T cell depletion. Between about 96% and 99.6% of sorted thymocytes were Vdelta1+. Extracted RNA was reverse transcribed into cDNA. Multiplex PCR used pooled V-gene forward primers and a constant-region reverse primer to amplify CDR3s. TCRdb repeated clone calling on the multiplex PCR reads with CATT. The sample has over 45,000 delta-chain clones, around a sixth seen once. This clone came up a few times. Its antigen is not known. Findings and limits, study-wide: The authors advised highly purified populations and single-cell validation. Thymic TRG and TRD repertoires appeared highly polyclonal, with Gaussian CDR3 length distributions. Unlike peripheral blood Vdelta1+ controls, thymic delta-chain sequences included around 18% Vdelta2 and few Vdelta3.

Sequencing used Vdelta1+ gamma-delta thymocytes from the thymus. As to subset: FACS-sorted CD3+ TCRalphabeta- TCRVdelta1+ TCRVdelta2- thymocytes. This clonotype originated in a boy under three years old who had congenital heart surgery. The rearrangement links TRDV1 to TRDJ1, with 7 bases aligning to TRDD2. The CDR3 here is CALGGSSYPVKLIF. CDR3 sequence (DNA): TGTGCTCTTGGGGGGAGTTCCTACCCGGTTAAACTCATCTTT.